The 4 T cell receptor beta chains presented below share a single source sample, sequenced in a study of CD8 T cells in ankylosing spondylitis (dated by TCRdb to about 2017). Paper-wide results and their limitations: Blood from ankylosing spondylitis patients appeared to be characterized by a TCR beta motif made up of several highly homologous amino acid variants.

Library creation used 5' RACE. Instrument used: Illumina HiSeq 2500. In TCRdb, the public reads were trimmed at Q25 with fastp and aligned with MiXCR, with productive beta chains retained. When rows share a CDR3 protein, they turn into one entry using the most common DNA and genes. Within this sample are 100,000 or so distinct CDR3 sequences, with more than 8.5% of them counted one time only. The ten most abundant clones make up roughly 29% of the sample. These receptors have no identified antigens. Sequencing was done on a sample of blood, either unsorted or a sorted T cell fraction (not recorded which). These TCRs come from a male donor with ankylosing spondylitis.

This chain connects TRBV27 to TRBJ2-5, with 8 bases aligning to TRBD1. The germline CDR1 and CDR2 sequences are MNHEY and SMNVEV (reference sequence). The CDR3 sequence is 14 residues long. J lost 4 bases, V lost 5 bases, and 6 bases had no gene match. The CDR3 is CASSPGQGGETQYF. DNA for the CDR3: TGTGCCAGCAGTCCCGGACAGGGCGGAGAGACCCAGTACTTC.

The chain carries TRBV5-4 and TRBJ2-7, with 8 bases fitting TRBD1. The CDR3 is made up of 16 amino acids. Unmatched junction bases numbered 10, after V lost 2 bases and J lost 3 bases. The germline gives CDR1 SGHNT, CDR2 YYREEE (reference sequence). Written as DNA, the CDR3 is TGTGCCAGCAGCTTCCAGGGGGCGATTCGTAACTACGAGCAGTACGTC. It specifies CASSFQGAIRNYEQYV.

Only a few counts were recorded for this clonotype. The chain has TRBV4-2 and TRBJ2-7; maybe TRBD2 (5 bases). The length of the CDR3 is 13 residues. Germline CDR1 reads LGHNA; CDR2 reads YNFKEQ. The V and J ends lost 3 bases and 2 bases respectively, with 8 bases between them. Here the CDR3 reads CASSHARAYEQYF. CDR3 sequence (DNA): TGTGCCAGCAGCCATGCGCGGGCCTACGAGCAGTACTTC.

This clonotype appeared a few times. V is TRBV27 and J is TRBJ2-7; D remains unclear. V gave up 2 bases and J gave up 3 bases, with 11 bases separating them. The length of the CDR3 is 14 residues. Per the germline V gene, CDR1 is MNHEY and CDR2 is SMNVEV (reference sequence). The CDR3 here is CASSLKPSGYEQYF. The CDR3 DNA reads TGTGCCAGCAGTTTAAAGCCTTCCGGCTACGAGCAGTACTTC.